Below are 21 T cell receptor beta chains sequenced from a single sample in a study of post-analysis software for immune sequencing data. Prepared libraries of TCR beta cDNA carried unique molecular identifiers. MiXCR, applied by TCRdb to the PCR reads, yields one record per CDR3 protein. The table lists 250,000 to 300,000 distinct CDR3 sequences, 35% to 40% of them singletons. Regarding the study as a whole: TRBV5-6, TRBV5-1 and TRBV20-1 were among four or five TRBV segments more frequent in patients than controls.

Antigen specificity for these receptors is unknown. The sample consisted of blood. Receptor source: a girl aged 10 to 17 with multiple sclerosis.

This clonotype was observed a few times. This may stem from a read error, because a much larger clone lies one nucleotide away. The gene calls are TRBV20-1 and TRBJ2-5, with D uncertain. The germline gives CDR1 DFQATT, CDR2 SNEGSKA (reference sequence). The CDR3 runs 15 residues. V was cut by 6 bases and J by 11 bases, with 28 bases left in between. CDR3: CSAAFDTALYNEQYF. The CDR3 DNA follows: TGCAGTGCCGCTTTCGACACCGCCCTTTACAATGAGCAGTACTTC.

This clonotype was found many times. The chain couples TRBV20-1 to TRBJ2-1; D is uncertain. Per the germline V gene, CDR1 is DFQATT and CDR2 is SNEGSKA (reference sequence). The CDR3 length is 12 residues. Trimming took off 6 bases at V and 6 bases at J, with 12 bases between the two ends. As DNA, the CDR3 is TGCAGTGCCCCCGCACAGTCCAATGAGCAGTTCTTC. Translation: CSAPAQSNEQFF.

This clonotype showed up many times. The chain uses TRBV12-3 or TRBV12-4 and TRBJ1-1; 10 bases align to TRBD1. The CDR3 runs 14 residues. Germline trimming cut 3 bases from V and 5 bases from J; bases unmatched to any gene: 3. CDR3 nucleotide sequence: TGTGCCAGCAGTTTGACAGGGGGCAGGACTGAAGCTTTCTTT. It codes for CASSLTGGRTEAFF.

This clonotype was observed a handful of times. This may stem from a read error, because a much larger clone lies one nucleotide away. This chain connects TRBV4-2 to TRBJ2-1, with D possibly matching TRBD1 (5 bases). V gave up 0 bases and J gave up 12 bases, with 15 bases separating them. This CDR3 has 14 amino acids. Per the germline V gene, CDR1 is LGHNA and CDR2 is YNFKEQ. The CDR3, as DNA: TGTGCCAGCAGCCAAGACGGCTTGAGCGACAGGCAGTTCTTC. It yields the protein CASSQDGLSDRQFF.

Ten or more counts support this clonotype. The chain combines TRBV7-2 with TRBJ1-1; 7 bases fit TRBD1. Germline-derived CDR1 and CDR2 are SGHTA and FQGNSA. V shed 3 bases and J 1 base; nucleotides not matched to a gene: 5. The CDR3 runs to 15 residues. Written as DNA, the CDR3 is TGTGCCAGCAGCTTTTACAGGGGAAGGAACACTGAAGCTTTCTTT. Translating it yields CASSFYRGRNTEAFF.

Ten or more counts support this clonotype. The gene calls are TRBV20-1 and TRBJ2-5; perhaps TRBD1 as D (6 bases). V dropped 6 bases and J dropped 7 bases, with 18 bases sitting between them. CDR3 length: 13 residues. Germline V gene lookup returns CDR1 DFQATT and CDR2 SNEGSKA (reference sequence). The CDR3 DNA sequence: TGCAGTGCAGCAGGGGCCTCGAGCGGGACCCAGTACTTC. Encoded protein: CSAAGASSGTQYF.

The CDR3 loop reads CASSLDGTRDTQYF. DNA of the CDR3: TGCGCCAGCAGCTTGGACGGGACAAGGGATACGCAGTATTTT. V and J are TRBV5-1 and TRBJ2-3; D may be TRBD1 (6 bases). V gave up 0 bases and J gave up 6 bases, with 11 bases separating them. The CDR3 is made up of 14 amino acids. Germline V gene data show CDR1 as SGHRS and CDR2 as YFSETQ.

This clonotype was found a few times. This chain connects TRBV4-2 to TRBJ1-5, with D uncertain. Germline V gene data show CDR1 as LGHNA and CDR2 as YNFKEQ. V dropped 0 bases and J dropped 5 bases, with 20 bases sitting between them. CDR3 length: 18 residues. The CDR3 reads CASSQDRSLSGRDQPQHF. CDR3 sequence (DNA): TGTGCCAGCAGCCAAGATAGGTCCTTGTCCGGTAGGGATCAGCCCCAGCATTTT.

This clonotype was seen ten or more times. The chain links TRBV20-1 to TRBJ2-1, with D hard to call. Trimming took off 6 bases at V and 3 bases at J, with 15 bases between the two ends. CDR3 length: 14 amino acids. CDR1 and CDR2 from the germline V gene are DFQATT and SNEGSKA (reference sequence). For the CDR3, the DNA is TGCAGTGCCCTCAGTGAGGCGGACTACAATGAGCAGTTCTTC. Translating gives CSALSEADYNEQFF.

This clonotype occurred many times. The gene calls are TRBV7-9 and TRBJ2-3; D is undetermined. From germline, CDR1 is SEHNR and CDR2 FQNEAQ (reference sequence). This CDR3 comprises 14 residues. V gave up 1 base and J gave up 2 bases, with 7 bases separating them. This CDR3 is CASSLGTNTDTQYF. The CDR3 nucleotides read TGTGCCAGCAGCTTAGGGACCAACACAGATACGCAGTATTTT.

This clonotype came up many times. The CDR3 loop reads CASSVELERERSFEQFF. CDR3 nucleotides: TGTGCCAGCAGCGTAGAGCTCGAGCGGGAACGCTCTTTTGAGCAGTTCTTC. V usage is TRBV9 and J usage is TRBJ2-1; the match to TRBD2 covers 7 bases. CDR3 length: 17 amino acids. Trimming removed 0 bases from V and 9 bases from J; junction bases left unmatched: 15. Per the germline V gene, CDR1 is SGDLS and CDR2 is YYNGEE.

J is TRBJ1-6 and V is TRBV5-6, with a possible D match to TRBD1 (5 bases). CDR1 is SGHDT and CDR2 is YYEEEE in the germline V gene. Trimming removed 1 base from V and 5 bases from J, with 16 bases in between. The CDR3 length is 17 residues. This chain's CDR3 is CASSLKADMAHNSPLHF. The CDR3 DNA follows: TGTGCCAGCAGCTTGAAGGCGGACATGGCGCATAATTCACCCCTCCACTTT.

The table lists this clonotype with many counts. CDR3 sequence: CASSKEGGRGNIQYF. The CDR3, as DNA: TGTGCCAGCAGCAAAGAGGGGGGGCGCGGAAACATTCAGTACTTC. The chain couples TRBV21-1 to TRBJ2-4; the D segment call TRBD1 is taken from the table without a DNA check. TRBV21-1 constitutes a pseudogene. This CDR3 spans 15 amino acids.

Ten or more counts support this clonotype. The J gene is TRBJ2-1, the V gene TRBV9, with D possibly TRBD2 on 5 matching bases. Germline CDR1 is SGDLS and CDR2 is YYNGEE. The CDR3 is made up of 13 amino acids. Trimming cost V 5 bases and J 5 bases, with 11 bases left between them. The CDR3 is CASSVGLDNEQFF. The CDR3 bases are TGTGCCAGCAGTGTCGGACTCGACAATGAGCAGTTCTTC.

The J gene is TRBJ2-1, the V gene TRBV3-1, with TRBD2 matching over 11 bases. Per the germline V gene, CDR1 is LGHDT and CDR2 is YNNKEL (reference sequence). This CDR3 has 19 residues. The V segment lost 4 bases and the J segment 2 bases; nucleotides outside the gene matches: 13. The CDR3 is CASSPRALAGDRPYNEQFF. The CDR3 DNA follows: TGTGCCAGCAGCCCTCGGGCACTAGCGGGAGACCGGCCCTACAATGAGCAGTTCTTC.

This clonotype was picked up many times. V usage is TRBV5-1 and J usage is TRBJ1-1, with TRBD1 matching 9 bases. Losses at the gene ends were 0 bases for V and 4 bases for J; bases not matched to a gene: 4. The CDR3 sequence is 15 residues long. Germline lookup yields CDR1 SGHRS and CDR2 YFSETQ. The CDR3 DNA reads as TGCGCCAGCAGCTTGGGGGGACAGGGTGGCACTGAAGCTTTCTTT. It is translated as CASSLGGQGGTEAFF.

This rearrangement joins TRBV5-1 to TRBJ1-4; 8 nucleotides agree with TRBD1. Trimming removed 4 bases from V and 3 bases from J; junction bases left unmatched: 5. Looked up from germline, CDR1 is SGHRS and CDR2 is YFSETQ. The CDR3 spans 15 residues. CDR3 residues: CASSRDRGANEKLFF. The CDR3 DNA sequence: TGCGCCAGCAGCCGTGACAGGGGAGCTAATGAAAAACTGTTTTTT.

A remark on this clonotype: A much bigger clone sits one base away, suggesting this may be a read error. The gene calls are TRBV20-1 and TRBJ2-1; D unresolved. Deletions cut 0 bases from V and 2 bases from J, with 11 bases between. Per germline, CDR1 DFQATT and CDR2 SNEGSKA (reference sequence). The CDR3 is 15 amino acids. The CDR3 loop is CSARDRVGPYNEQFF. Written as DNA, the CDR3 is TGCAGTGCTAGAGATCGGGTAGGCCCCTACAATGAGCAGTTCTTC.

This clonotype was counted ten times or more. The chain employs TRBV3-1 and TRBJ2-3; 15 nucleotides line up with TRBD2. The CDR3 runs 16 residues. Germline lookup yields CDR1 LGHDT and CDR2 YNNKEL (reference sequence). The V gene end was trimmed by 0 bases and the J gene end by 5 bases; junction bases not matched to a gene: 0. The CDR3 spells CASSQEGLAGGDTQYF. The CDR3 DNA sequence: TGTGCCAGCAGCCAAGAGGGACTAGCGGGAGGAGATACGCAGTATTTT.

On this clonotype itself: A much larger clone sits a single nucleotide away, making a read error possible. This sequence joins TRBV24-1 and TRBJ2-1; no definite D call. Near its end, the DNA agrees better with TRBJ2-7, so the J call may be wrong. The CDR3 consists of 13 residues. The V gene's germline CDR1 is KGHDR and CDR2 SFDVKD. The CDR3 DNA reads TGTGCCACCAGTGAACACGGTTACAATGAGCAGTACTTC. Translating gives CATSEHGYNEQYF.

This clonotype was observed at least ten times. The rearrangement uses TRBV12-3 or TRBV12-4 and TRBJ2-1; a weak D match, TRBD1 (5 bases). Trimming left V 5 bases short and J 4 bases short, with 12 bases between. The CDR3 is made up of 14 amino acids. DNA for the CDR3: TGTGCCAGCAGTCTGGACACTCCTTACAATGAGCAGTTCTTC. Residues: CASSLDTPYNEQFF.